The 25 T cell receptor beta chains in this list originate from one sample, sequenced in a study of blood T cell repertoires in COVID-19. The method was immunoSEQ multiplex PCR; TCRdb's version includes in-frame clones alone and lacks a portion of them. The sample shows roughly 150,000 clones, just under 85% of them seen only once. Material: PBMCs or T cells enriched from blood (not recorded which). All receptors come from a middle-aged woman who had recovered from COVID-19.

V gene TRBV12-3 or TRBV12-4 combines with J gene TRBJ1-2; D is perhaps TRBD1 (5 bases). This CDR3 region has 12 residues. Trimming removed 6 bases from V and 8 bases from J, with 13 bases in between. The CDR3 is CASRLGLQGYTF. The CDR3 coding sequence is TGTGCCAGCAGACTGGGACTCCAAGGCTACACCTTC.

V is TRBV29-1 and J is TRBJ2-1; possible D gene TRBD2, 5 bases. There are 13 residues in the CDR3. Germline loops: CDR1 SQVTM, CDR2 ANQGSEA. V lost 0 bases to trimming and J lost 8 bases, with 11 bases between them. DNA of the CDR3: TGCAGCGTTGAAGATTACCGGGGTCATGAGCAGTTCTTC. Amino acids: CSVEDYRGHEQFF.

The chain carries TRBV5-1 and TRBJ1-4, with D tentatively TRBD1 (5 bases). The ends were cut back, 2 bases at V and 0 bases at J, with 8 bases in the middle. The CDR3 is 15 residues long. In germline, CDR1 is SGHRS, CDR2 YFSETQ. The CDR3 DNA is TGCGCCAGCAGCTTACAGGCTGCAACTAATGAAAAACTGTTTTTT. It yields the protein CASSLQAATNEKLFF.

The count of this clone is one. The chain recombines TRBV7-6 with TRBJ2-1; TRBD2 matches at 15 bases. This CDR3 has 16 amino acids. Looked up from germline, CDR1 is SGHVS and CDR2 is FNYEAQ. Trimming at V came to 4 bases and at J to 6 bases, leaving 4 bases not matched to a gene. The CDR3 is CASSSGTSGRTNEQFF. DNA for the CDR3: TGTGCCAGCAGCTCCGGGACTAGCGGGAGGACCAATGAGCAGTTCTTC. Supplemented by reference TRBV7-6 and TRBJ2-1, the full variable domain reads GAGVSQSPRYKVTKRGQDVALRCDPISGHVSLYWYRQALGQGPEFLTYFNYEAQQDKSGLPNDRFSAERPEGSISTLTIQRTEQRDSAMYRCASSSGTSGRTNEQFFGPGTRLTVL.

The chain couples TRBV7-2 to TRBJ2-2; D is unresolved. The CDR3 runs 13 residues. Germline V lookup: CDR1 SGHTA, CDR2 FQGNSA. The V and J ends lost 4 bases and 5 bases respectively, with 8 bases between them. CDR3 region: CASSSLPTGELFF. DNA for the CDR3: TGTGCCAGCAGCTCCCTTCCTACCGGGGAGCTGTTTTTT.

The J gene is TRBJ1-2, the V gene TRBV10-3, with TRBD1 matching 7 bases. The germline V gene encodes CDR1 ENHRY and CDR2 SYGVKD. V lost 10 bases, J lost 2 bases, and 4 bases stayed unmatched. This CDR3 is 12 amino acids long. The chain's CDR3 is CATSGQNYGYTF. In DNA, the CDR3 is TGTGCCACCTCGGGACAGAACTATGGCTACACCTTC.

This sequence joins TRBV27 and TRBJ2-5; D is undetermined. Trimming removed 3 bases from V and 0 bases from J, with 14 bases in between. Germline V gives CDR1 MNHEY, CDR2 SMNVEV (reference sequence). The CDR3 is 16 amino acids. The CDR3 reads CASSFEASSYQETQYF. CDR3 DNA sequence: TGTGCCAGCAGTTTTGAGGCAAGTTCGTACCAAGAGACCCAGTACTTC.

This clone occurred a few times. V usage is TRBV6-1 and J usage is TRBJ2-7, with a weak D call TRBD2 (6 bases). The CDR3 loop spans 14 amino acids. Looked up from germline, CDR1 is MNHNS and CDR2 is SASEGT. Trimming stripped 3 bases from V and 0 bases from J, with 9 bases between. As DNA, the CDR3 is TGTGCCAGCAGTGAGGACTACTTCTCCTACGAGCAGTACTTC. It encodes CASSEDYFSYEQYF.

This rearrangement joins TRBV20-1 to TRBJ2-2; no definite D call. The CDR3 totals 11 residues. CDR1 is DFQATT and CDR2 is SNEGSKA in the germline V gene (reference sequence). V was trimmed by 6 bases and J by 4 bases, leaving 6 bases between them. CDR3 sequence reads: CSAQITGELFF. In DNA, the CDR3 is TGCAGTGCCCAAATCACCGGGGAGCTGTTTTTT.

The chain is built from TRBV4-2 and TRBJ2-7; the D gene is possibly TRBD2 (6 bases). Trimming removed 0 bases from V and 3 bases from J, with 12 bases in between. CDR3 length: 15 residues. Germline loops: CDR1 LGHNA, CDR2 YNFKEQ. CDR3 in amino acids: CASSQELSGIYEQYF. DNA of the CDR3: TGTGCCAGCAGCCAAGAGCTTAGCGGCATCTACGAGCAGTACTTC.

V gene TRBV7-9 combines with J gene TRBJ2-3; 7 nucleotides agree with TRBD2. The CDR3 consists of 15 residues. Germline V gene data show CDR1 as SEHNR and CDR2 as FQNEAQ (reference sequence). Trimming took 1 base from V and 2 from J; bases not matched to a gene: 3. CDR3: CASSLDREVTDTQYF. The CDR3 coding sequence is TGTGCCAGCAGCTTAGACCGGGAGGTCACAGATACGCAGTATTTT.

As for this clone: An end of the junction does not agree with germline; a read error may underlie this. This sequence joins TRBV5-1 and TRBJ1-6; TRBD1 matches at 12 bases. The CDR3 consists of 16 residues. The germline CDR1 and CDR2 sequences are SGHRS and YFSETQ. The CDR3 region has the DNA TGCGCCAGCAGTTTGGGACAGGGGGCGAAGAATTCACCCCTCCACTTT. Its protein product is CASSLGQGAKNSPLHF.

The V call is TRBV7-9, the J call TRBJ2-7; 10 nucleotides line up with TRBD2. Germline assignment: CDR1 SEHNR and CDR2 FQNEAQ (reference sequence). The CDR3 covers 15 residues. Trimming cost V 5 bases and J 5 bases; bases outside gene matches: 9. DNA for the CDR3: TGTGCCAGCAGCCAAGATAGCGGGAGGAGGAACGAGCAGTACTTC. Residues: CASSQDSGRRNEQYF.

The chain has TRBV19 and TRBJ1-2; D is ambiguous. The V gene's germline CDR1 is LNHDA and CDR2 SQIVND (reference sequence). The length of the CDR3 is 15 residues. Deletions cut 7 bases from V and 4 bases from J, with 19 bases between. CDR3 sequence reads: CASTKGDSEGYGYTF. The DNA of the CDR3 is TGTGCCAGTACAAAGGGAGACTCAGAGGGCTATGGCTACACCTTC.

This sequence joins TRBV27 and TRBJ2-3; 12 nucleotides match TRBD1. The CDR3 has 15 amino acids. Looked up from germline, CDR1 is MNHEY and CDR2 is SMNVEV (reference sequence). After removal of 6 bases from V and 2 bases from J, the junction contained 3 bases not matched to a gene. CDR3 coding DNA: TGTGCCAGCAGCCAGGGACAGGGGGCCACAGATACGCAGTATTTT. Translating it yields CASSQGQGATDTQYF.

The chain carries TRBV6-1 and TRBJ1-2; 7 bases align to TRBD1. V lost 1 base and J lost 0; bases outside the gene matches: 11. In germline, CDR1 is MNHNS, CDR2 SASEGT. The CDR3 contains 18 residues. The chain's CDR3 is CASSEEVRRQGPNYGYTF. CDR3 DNA sequence: TGTGCCAGCAGTGAAGAGGTTCGGAGACAGGGTCCTAACTATGGCTACACCTTC.

The V and J genes are TRBV5-1 and TRBJ2-7; maybe TRBD1 (6 bases). V gave up 1 base and J gave up 5 bases, with 19 bases separating them. CDR1 and CDR2 (germline): SGHRS, YFSETQ. The length of the CDR3 is 16 residues. DNA for the CDR3: TGCGCCAGCAGCTTGCGGGGAGCAGGGGATTTCGACGAGCAGTACTTC. Residues: CASSLRGAGDFDEQYF.

This sequence joins TRBV3-1 (or the pseudogene TRBV3-2) and TRBJ1-1, with D tentatively TRBD1 (5 bases). The CDR3 spans 14 residues. The ends were cut back, 5 bases at V and 7 bases at J, with 17 bases in the middle. The germline V gene has CDR1 LGHDT and CDR2 YNNKEL (reference sequence). The CDR3 here is CASSTGGVKSEAFF. As DNA, the CDR3 is TGTGCCAGCAGCACCGGGGGGGTTAAGAGTGAAGCTTTCTTT.

J is TRBJ2-7 and V is TRBV19, with TRBD1 matching over 7 bases. Germline assignment: CDR1 LNHDA and CDR2 SQIVND (reference sequence). Trimming removed 5 bases from V and 0 bases from J; junction bases left unmatched: 7. This CDR3 has 15 residues. CDR3 sequence (DNA): TGTGCCAGTAGTCCTTCGACAGGGACCTCCTACGAGCAGTACTTC. Protein sequence: CASSPSTGTSYEQYF.

The sample holds one count of this clone. The identical CDR3 is also encoded by other nucleotide sequences in the sample. This chain connects TRBV19 to TRBJ2-1; 10 bases line up with TRBD2. CDR3 length: 15 amino acids. Germline CDR1 reads LNHDA; CDR2 reads SQIVND (reference sequence). With V trimmed by 5 bases and J by 0 bases, 1 base remained unmatched. The CDR3, as DNA: TGTGCCAGTAGTTCTAGCGGGGGCTCCTACAATGAGCAGTTCTTC. It translates to CASSSSGGSYNEQFF.

The chain is built from TRBV6-1 and TRBJ1-1, with D perhaps matching TRBD1 (5 bases). This CDR3 spans 13 amino acids. Germline V gene lookup returns CDR1 MNHNS and CDR2 SASEGT. V was pared by 1 base and J by 8 bases, with 11 bases between. Here the CDR3 DNA reads TGTGCCAGCAGTGAAGTGTGGGGGGACGAAGCTTTCTTT. This sequence encodes CASSEVWGDEAFF.

The CDR3 nucleotides are TGTGCCAGCAGCTCGGGACTAGCGGGGGGCCTCAAATACTACAATGAGCAGTTCTTC. It yields the protein CASSSGLAGGLKYYNEQFF. The chain links TRBV7-8 to TRBJ2-1, with TRBD2 matching over 15 bases. Germline CDR1 is SGHVS and CDR2 is FQNEAQ. CDR3 length: 19 amino acids. V lost 4 bases and J lost 3; bases outside the gene matches: 10.

This clone was recorded once. The chain links TRBV7-8 to TRBJ2-3, with 10 nucleotides matching TRBD2. The CDR3 loop spans 17 amino acids. The germline CDR1 and CDR2 sequences are SGHVS and FQNEAQ. V was pared by 1 base and J by 5 bases, with 9 bases of the junction left unmatched. CDR3 nucleotide sequence: TGTGCCAGCAGCTTAGATCCTAGCGGGAGATTGGTAGATACGCAGTATTTT. Translation: CASSLDPSGRLVDTQYF.

This rearrangement joins TRBV10-3 to TRBJ1-5; D remains ambiguous. The CDR3 loop spans 12 amino acids. Germline V gives CDR1 ENHRY, CDR2 SYGVKD. Trimming took off 11 bases at V and 0 bases at J, with 8 bases between the two ends. CDR3 nucleotide sequence: TGTGCCTCTCACAATAGCAATCAGCCCCAGCATTTT. Its protein product is CASHNSNQPQHF.

The chain joins TRBV29-1 to TRBJ2-7; 9 bases line up with TRBD2. V lost 6 bases to trimming and J lost 6 bases; unmatched junction nucleotides: 12. Germline loops: CDR1 SQVTM, CDR2 ANQGSEA. CDR3 length equals 14 residues. For the CDR3, the DNA is TGCAGCGTCGCAGGGACTAGCAAGGGTTCCGAGCAGTACTTC. Its protein product is CSVAGTSKGSEQYF.